A selection of T cell receptor beta chains follows, all from one sample in a study of blood T cell repertoires in COVID-19. The method was immunoSEQ multiplex PCR; TCRdb's version includes in-frame clones alone and lacks a portion of them. The sample shows a few hundred thousand clones, roughly 89% of them seen only once. Sequenced sample: PBMCs or T cells enriched from blood (not recorded which). These TCRs come from a woman in her forties or fifties who had recovered from COVID-19. The CDR3 runs from the conserved cysteine through the conserved F or W. A D gene is named only where the DNA matches it firmly. Only some rows state a clone size, as once, few, many or a class for expanded clones.

>TRBV30|NA|TRBJ2-1|NA
CAWSTAAPFDEQFF
TGTGCCTGGAGTACAGCGGCCCCTTTTGATGAGCAGTTCTTC
>TRBV7-9|NA|TRBJ2-1|NA
CASSLGPDNEQFF
TGTGCCAGCAGCTTAGGCCCAGACAATGAGCAGTTCTTC
>TRBV28|NA|TRBJ1-3|NA
CASSLSGLRGNTIYF
TGTGCCAGCAGTTTATCAGGGTTGAGAGGAAACACCATATATTTT
>TRBV5-6|TRBD1|TRBJ1-1|NA
CASSEGARTEAFF
TGTGCCAGCAGCGAGGGGGCGCGAACTGAAGCTTTCTTT
>TRBV11-2|TRBD1|TRBJ1-2|few
CASSYPDRGDGYTF
TGTGCCAGCAGTTACCCGGACAGGGGAGATGGCTACACCTTC
>TRBV9|NA|TRBJ2-5|NA
CASSAPGLEETQYF
TGTGCCAGCAGCGCGCCAGGGTTAGAAGAGACCCAGTACTTC
>TRBV11-2|NA|TRBJ1-3|NA
CASSSLGVRSGNTIYF
TGTGCCAGCAGCTCCCTAGGAGTCCGGTCTGGAAACACCATATATTTT
>TRBV2|NA|TRBJ1-1|NA
CASRTQGLNTEAFF
TGTGCCAGCAGAACACAGGGCCTGAACACTGAAGCTTTCTTT
>TRBV30|TRBD1|TRBJ1-6|NA
CAWRPRGGQVNSPLHF
TGTGCCTGGAGACCACGTGGGGGACAGGTTAATTCACCCCTCCACTTT
>TRBV11-3|NA|TRBJ2-1|NA
CASSLSGAYNEQFF
TGTGCCAGCAGCTTAAGTGGAGCCTACAATGAGCAGTTCTTC
>TRBV7-9|NA|TRBJ1-3|NA
CASSLEELSRNTIYF
TGTGCCAGCAGCTTAGAGGAGTTATCCCGAAACACCATATATTTT
>TRBV5-1|NA|TRBJ2-3|NA
CASSLEELPDTQYF
TGCGCCAGCAGCTTGGAGGAGCTCCCAGATACGCAGTATTTT
>TRBV18|NA|TRBJ2-1|NA
CASSPRSASYNEQFF
TGTGCCAGCTCGCCTAGGTCAGCCTCCTACAATGAGCAGTTCTTC
>TRBV28|NA|TRBJ1-2|NA
CASSLRNYGYTF
TGTGCCAGCAGTTTACGTAACTATGGCTACACCTTC
>TRBV6-5|NA|TRBJ1-6|NA
CASSYQDQNSPLHF
TGTGCCAGCAGTTACCAGGATCAGAATTCACCCCTCCACTTT
>TRBV3-1/TRBV3-2|NA|TRBJ2-7|NA
CASSRSQISDHEQYF
TGTGCCAGCAGCCGATCGCAAATAAGCGACCACGAGCAGTACTTC
>TRBV19|NA|TRBJ1-2|NA
CASSIGGFYGYTF
TGTGCCAGTAGTATTGGGGGGTTCTATGGCTACACCTTC
>TRBV7-6|NA|TRBJ1-3|NA
CASSPLGSGNTIYF
TGTGCCAGCAGCCCCCTAGGAAGTGGAAACACCATATATTTT
>TRBV5-6|NA|TRBJ1-2|once
CASSLNRQGGYTF
TGTGCCAGCAGCTTGAATCGGCAGGGAGGCTACACCTTC
>TRBV3-1/TRBV3-2|NA|TRBJ2-3|once
CASRPARTSSSTDTQYF
TGTGCCAGCAGACCAGCTAGGACTTCCTCTAGCACAGATACGCAGTATTTT
>TRBV18|NA|TRBJ2-3|NA
CASSPSRGFTDTQYF
TGTGCCAGCTCACCGAGCAGGGGATTCACAGATACGCAGTATTTT